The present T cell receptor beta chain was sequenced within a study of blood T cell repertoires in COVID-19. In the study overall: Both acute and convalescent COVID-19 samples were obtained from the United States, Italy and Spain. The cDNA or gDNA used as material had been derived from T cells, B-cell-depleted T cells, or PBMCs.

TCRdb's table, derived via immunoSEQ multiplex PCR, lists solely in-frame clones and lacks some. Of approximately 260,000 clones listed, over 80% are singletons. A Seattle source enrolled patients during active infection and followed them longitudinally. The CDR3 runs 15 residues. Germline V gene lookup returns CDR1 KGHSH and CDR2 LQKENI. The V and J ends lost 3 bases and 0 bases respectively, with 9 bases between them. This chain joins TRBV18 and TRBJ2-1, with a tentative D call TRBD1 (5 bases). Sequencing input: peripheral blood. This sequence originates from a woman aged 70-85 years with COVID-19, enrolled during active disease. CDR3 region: CASSPTETSYNEQFF. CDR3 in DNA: TGTGCCAGCTCACCGACAGAAACCTCCTACAATGAGCAGTTCTTC.